This TCR beta chain derives from a study of T cell repertoires and HLA-DP antigens. Study information: Donors were two male and one female, aged 18-to-29 to 60-to-69.

This clone was found once. Its target is not known. This CDR3 comprises 15 residues. Per the germline V gene, CDR1 is KGHSH and CDR2 is LQKENI. Trimming took 2 bases from V and 0 from J, leaving 9 bases between them. Primers targeted 54 TRBV and 13 TRBJ segments. Deep-resolution sequencing targeted 150,000 to 200,000 T cell genomes in pre-culture CD4+ samples. This table comes from immunoSEQ multiplex PCR, and its TCRdb copy is limited to in-frame clones, with some not included. Here the sample spans some 89,000 clones, around nine tenths being singletons. Overall study findings and caveats: Clones undetected before culture averaged approximately 34% against one allele and around 50% against the other.

The chain links TRBV18 to TRBJ2-3; D may be TRBD1 (5 bases). The origin of this receptor is a man aged 50-60 years in good health and CMV-seronegative. Sequencing used CD4+ T cells from PBMCs. The CDR3 region is CASSPGAGSTDTQYF. The CDR3 coding sequence is TGTGCCAGCTCACCAGGGGCAGGGAGCACAGATACGCAGTATTTT. The complete variable domain, with remaining parts taken from reference TRBV18 and TRBJ2-3, reads NAGVMQNPRHLVRRRGQEARLRCSPMKGHSHVYWYRQLPEEGLKFMVYLQKENIIDESGMPKERFSAEFPKEGPSILRIQQVVRGDSAAYFCASSPGAGSTDTQYFGPGTRLTVL.